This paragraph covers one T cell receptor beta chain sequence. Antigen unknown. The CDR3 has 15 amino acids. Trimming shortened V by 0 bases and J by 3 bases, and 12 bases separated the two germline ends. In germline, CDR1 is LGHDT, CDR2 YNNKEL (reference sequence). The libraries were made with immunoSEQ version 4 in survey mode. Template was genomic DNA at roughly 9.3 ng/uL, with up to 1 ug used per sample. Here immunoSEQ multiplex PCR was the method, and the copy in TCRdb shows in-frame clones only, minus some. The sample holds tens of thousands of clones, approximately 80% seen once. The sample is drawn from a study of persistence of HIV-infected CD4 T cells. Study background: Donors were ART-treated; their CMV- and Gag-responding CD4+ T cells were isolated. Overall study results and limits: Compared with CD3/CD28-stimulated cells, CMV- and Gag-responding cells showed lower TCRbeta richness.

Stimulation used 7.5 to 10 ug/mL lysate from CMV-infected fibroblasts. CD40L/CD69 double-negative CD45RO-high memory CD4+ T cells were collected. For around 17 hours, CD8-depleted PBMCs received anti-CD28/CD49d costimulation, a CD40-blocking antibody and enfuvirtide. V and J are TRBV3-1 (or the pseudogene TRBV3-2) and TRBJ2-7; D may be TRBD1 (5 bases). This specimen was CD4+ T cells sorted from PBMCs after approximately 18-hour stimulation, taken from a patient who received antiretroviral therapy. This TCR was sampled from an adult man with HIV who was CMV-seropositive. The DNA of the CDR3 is TGTGCCAGCAGCCAAGACCAGGGTTGGGTCTACGAGCAGTACTTC. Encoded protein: CASSQDQGWVYEQYF.